This TCR beta chain was found in a study of T cell responses to AZD1222 COVID-19 vaccine. Whole-study findings and limits: Spike-specific TCR breadth and depth were elevated following two AZD1222 doses. Spike was spanned by vaccine-associated CD4 TCRs, which were dominant at 160-218 and 743-854.

Trimming removed 2 bases from V and 3 bases from J; junction bases left unmatched: 10. The CDR3 is 17 amino acids. The V gene's germline CDR1 is MNHEY and CDR2 SVGEGT. Repertoires were generated with immunoSEQ multiplex PCR, while TCRdb's copy carries only in-frame clones and drops some. The sample carries 90,000 to 130,000 clones, 86% recorded once. This clone has just one count. Its specificity is unknown. The chain recombines TRBV6-2 or TRBV6-3 with TRBJ2-3; the match to TRBD2 covers 8 bases. The sequence came from an adult in good health. This specimen consisted of peripheral blood, obtained on day 0 of AZD1222 vaccination. Here the CDR3 DNA reads TGTGCCAGCAGTTACGCCCCGGGGGGGGCGGGGACAGATACGCAGTATTTT. This gives the protein CASSYAPGGAGTDTQYF.